The 32 T cell receptor beta chains below were found in one sample sequenced in a study of T cells after posttransplantation cyclophosphamide. Using immunoSEQ multiplex PCR, the repertoire was profiled, and TCRdb retains in-frame clones only, with some absent. Observed in the sample are tens of thousands of clones, none of them singletons. The specimen sequenced was PBMCs. The receptors derive from a man in his forties or fifties in good health, CMV-negative, and a related stem cell transplant donor.

This clone came up many times. The V and J genes are TRBV9 and TRBJ1-6; 9 bases line up with TRBD1. The trim removed 3 bases at V and 9 bases at J, leaving 7 bases unmatched. The CDR3 is 15 amino acids. CDR1 and CDR2 (germline): SGDLS, YYNGEE. The CDR3 sequence is CASSAPGQGGSPLHF. The CDR3, as DNA: TGTGCCAGCAGCGCCCCGGGACAGGGAGGTTCACCCCTCCACTTT.

This clone was found many times. Other DNA sequences in this specimen translate into the identical CDR3. The chain uses TRBV7-3 and TRBJ2-3; tentatively, D is TRBD2 (5 bases). The germline V gene has CDR1 SGHTA and CDR2 FQGTGA. The CDR3 contains 15 residues. V was pared by 0 bases and J by 3 bases, with 10 bases between. As DNA, the CDR3 is TGTGCCAGCAGCTTAACTTCGGGGAGTACAGATACGCAGTATTTT. This gives the protein CASSLTSGSTDTQYF.

The sample holds many counts of this clone. This chain uses TRBV2 with TRBJ2-3, with TRBD2 matching 7 bases. The V segment lost 6 bases and the J segment 0 bases; nucleotides outside the gene matches: 6. Germline V gives CDR1 SNHLY, CDR2 FYNNEI. This CDR3 has 15 amino acids. CDR3: CASSEGGASTDTQYF. The CDR3 nucleotides are TGTGCCAGCAGCGAGGGAGGGGCTAGCACAGATACGCAGTATTTT.

This clone occurred many times. One junction end does not reproduce the germline sequence, and a read error may be involved. The chain combines TRBV15 with TRBJ2-7; possible D gene TRBD1, 5 bases. Per germline, CDR1 LNHNV and CDR2 YYDKDF (reference sequence). The CDR3 consists of 13 residues. CDR3 region: CATSRQGSSEQYF. The CDR3 DNA is TGTGCCACCAGCAGGCAGGGTTCCTCCGAGCAGTACTTC.

This clone was detected many times. The rearrangement uses TRBV2 and TRBJ2-6, with TRBD2 as a possible D gene (6 bases). The CDR3 spans 14 residues. From germline, CDR1 is SNHLY and CDR2 FYNNEI. V gave up 11 bases and J gave up 1 base, with 12 bases separating them. This CDR3 reads CACGGESGANVLTF. The CDR3, as DNA: TGTGCCTGCGGAGGGGAGTCTGGGGCCAACGTCCTGACTTTC.

This clone showed up many times. The V and J genes are TRBV10-2 and TRBJ1-2; tentatively, D is TRBD1 (5 bases). This CDR3 contains 14 residues. Germline CDR1 is WSHSY and CDR2 is SAAADI. V was shortened by 8 bases and J by 5 bases, with 18 bases between the two germline ends. The CDR3, as DNA: TGCGCCAGCCATGCATCGGGGGAGTGGTATGGCTACACCTTC. The encoded protein is CASHASGEWYGYTF.

This clone was picked up many times. The chain joins TRBV7-9 to TRBJ2-1, with 7 bases fitting TRBD2. V lost 3 bases and J lost 6; bases outside the gene matches: 17. The CDR3 contains 18 residues. Germline CDR1 is SEHNR and CDR2 is FQNEAQ (reference sequence). Written as DNA, the CDR3 is TGTGCCAGCAGCTTGGTTTTGTTTGGGGGGAGGGCCGGCAATGAGCAGTTCTTC. Amino acid sequence: CASSLVLFGGRAGNEQFF.

The chain recombines TRBV25-1 with TRBJ2-1; TRBD1 is a possible D gene (6 bases). Germline V gene lookup returns CDR1 MGHDK and CDR2 SYGVNS. V lost 5 bases, J lost 8 bases, and 19 bases lay in between. The CDR3 extends over 15 amino acids. As DNA, the CDR3 is TGTGCCAGCAGTCGACAACAGGGTATGGCTCATGAGCAGTTCTTC. Its translation is CASSRQQGMAHEQFF.

This clone came up many times. This rearrangement joins TRBV18 to TRBJ2-1; the D gene is possibly TRBD2 (6 bases). Germline assignment: CDR1 KGHSH and CDR2 LQKENI. This CDR3 is built from 14 residues. V shed 8 bases and J shed 7 bases, with 18 bases lying between them. CDR3 amino acids: CASRRTTTENEQFF. The CDR3 nucleotides read TGTGCCAGCCGTCGGACTACTACCGAAAATGAGCAGTTCTTC.

This clone showed up many times. V usage is TRBV2 and J usage is TRBJ2-7; D is perhaps TRBD1 (6 bases). CDR1 SNHLY and CDR2 FYNNEI come from the germline V gene. The CDR3 totals 14 residues. Between the trimmed V and J ends, which lost 3 bases and 2 bases, there was a span of 11 bases. Here the CDR3 reads CASSEGALAYEQYF. CDR3 in DNA: TGTGCCAGCAGTGAGGGGGCCCTTGCCTACGAGCAGTACTTC.

This clone showed up many times. The chain combines TRBV4-1 with TRBJ1-6; tentatively, D is TRBD1 (5 bases). V was pared by 4 bases and J by 0 bases, with 10 bases between. This CDR3 has 16 amino acids. The germline CDR1 and CDR2 sequences are MGHRA and YSYEKL. This CDR3 is CASSLDKSSYNSPLHF. The CDR3 DNA sequence: TGCGCCAGCAGCCTGGACAAGAGCTCCTATAATTCACCCCTCCACTTT.

At least ten counts were recorded for this clone. The chain combines TRBV18 with TRBJ2-5; D possibly corresponds to TRBD1 (5 bases). V was clipped by 5 bases and J by 1 base, with 8 bases between them. The length of the CDR3 is 13 residues. CDR1 is KGHSH, CDR2 LQKENI, per germline. CDR3 DNA: TGTGCCAGCTCATCAGGGTTCCAAGAGACCCAGTACTTC. Residues: CASSSGFQETQYF.

This clone was recorded many times. The chain couples TRBV5-4 to TRBJ2-5; perhaps TRBD2 as D (7 bases). The CDR3 covers 15 residues. The V end lost 0 bases, the J end lost 7 bases, and 16 bases lay between the germline ends. Looked up from germline, CDR1 is SGHNT and CDR2 is YYREEE (reference sequence). In nucleotides, the CDR3 is TGTGCCAGCAGCTTGGCCAGCGGGGAGGGGGGGACCCAGTACTTC. It codes for CASSLASGEGGTQYF.

This clone was counted only a few times. V gene TRBV7-6 combines with J gene TRBJ2-3, with TRBD2 matching 8 bases. In germline, CDR1 is SGHVS, CDR2 FNYEAQ. The V segment lost 5 bases and the J segment 6 bases; nucleotides outside the gene matches: 7. The CDR3 totals 14 residues. The CDR3 bases are TGTGCCAGCAGCCTCGAGCGGGGGCTGGATACGCAGTATTTT. Translation: CASSLERGLDTQYF.

This clone has ten or more counts. This rearrangement joins TRBV7-9 to TRBJ1-4, with TRBD1 matching 11 bases. After removal of 5 bases from V and 8 bases from J, the junction contained 4 bases not matched to a gene. CDR1 and CDR2 from the germline V gene are SEHNR and FQNEAQ (reference sequence). The CDR3 is 14 amino acids. The CDR3 coding sequence is TGTGCCAGCAGCCCGGGACAGGGGGGGGAAAAACTGTTTTTT. Amino acid sequence: CASSPGQGGEKLFF.

In its sample, this clone was seen many times. This chain joins TRBV19 and TRBJ2-5; a possible D gene is TRBD1 (5 bases). This CDR3 has 15 amino acids. Germline V gene sequence: CDR1 LNHDA, CDR2 SQIVND (reference sequence). V lost 5 bases, J lost 4 bases, and 17 bases lay in between. This CDR3 reads CASSDDRQGGETQYF. CDR3 nucleotide sequence: TGTGCCAGTAGTGACGATCGGCAGGGTGGAGAGACCCAGTACTTC.

This clone has ten or more counts. V usage is TRBV19 and J usage is TRBJ1-5; 9 nucleotides align to TRBD1. The trim removed 3 bases at V and 3 bases at J, leaving 6 bases unmatched. This CDR3 is 16 amino acids long. Germline V gives CDR1 LNHDA, CDR2 SQIVND (reference sequence). The CDR3 DNA sequence: TGTGCCAGTAGTATGCTACAGGGGGCCTTCAATCAGCCCCAGCATTTT. It is translated as CASSMLQGAFNQPQHF.

This clone was detected only a few times. V gene TRBV5-1 combines with J gene TRBJ1-2; maybe TRBD1 (6 bases). CDR1 is SGHRS and CDR2 is YFSETQ in the germline V gene. The V gene lost 0 bases and the J gene lost 7 bases, with 10 bases spanning the gap. The CDR3 spans 13 residues. CDR3 in amino acids: CASSLASGVGYTF. CDR3 DNA: TGCGCCAGCAGCTTGGCTTCAGGGGTTGGCTACACCTTC.

This clone was found many times. CDR3 coding DNA: TGCGCCAGCAGCTTGGAACTAGCGGGAGCCAATGAGCAGTTCTTC. Translation: CASSLELAGANEQFF. The chain has TRBV5-1 and TRBJ2-1, with 11 nucleotides matching TRBD2. Germline values: CDR1 SGHRS, CDR2 YFSETQ. CDR3 length: 15 residues. V shed 0 bases and J 6 bases; nucleotides not matched to a gene: 2.

This clone has a count of ten or more. The CDR3 DNA follows: TGTGCCAGCAGCTTATTAGGGACAGCTAACTATGGCTACACCTTC. Translated, it gives CASSLLGTANYGYTF. The genes are TRBV7-9 and TRBJ1-2; 7 bases match TRBD1. The CDR3 loop spans 15 amino acids. Germline V gene sequence: CDR1 SEHNR, CDR2 FQNEAQ (reference sequence). V gave up 2 bases and J gave up 0 bases; unmatched junction bases: 3.

This clone was counted many times. V and J are TRBV7-3 and TRBJ1-1; a possible D gene is TRBD1 (5 bases). V was pared by 7 bases and J by 5 bases, with 20 bases between. The CDR3 runs 15 residues. From germline, CDR1 is SGHTA and CDR2 FQGTGA. CDR3 sequence (DNA): TGTGCCAGCACCATAGCCCGGTGGGGGGATACTGAAGCTTTCTTT. It specifies CASTIARWGDTEAFF.

Only a few counts were recorded for this clone. The identical CDR3 is also encoded by other nucleotide sequences in the sample. CDR3 sequence (DNA): TGTGCCAGCAGTAGAACTAGCGGGGGTCAACCCTACGAGCAGTACTTC. As protein: CASSRTSGGQPYEQYF. The chain uses TRBV2 and TRBJ2-7; 11 nucleotides align to TRBD2. The CDR3 sequence is 16 residues long. Per the germline V gene, CDR1 is SNHLY and CDR2 is FYNNEI. V lost 5 bases, J lost 2 bases, and 8 bases stayed unmatched. Supplemented by reference TRBV2 and TRBJ2-7, the full variable domain reads EPEVTQTPSHQVTQMGQEVILRCVPISNHLYFYWYRQILGQKVEFLVSFYNNEISEKSEIFDDQFSVERPDGSNFTLKIRSTKLEDSAMYFCASSRTSGGQPYEQYFGPGTRLTVT.

Many counts were recorded for this clone. The V gene is TRBV5-8, the J gene TRBJ2-7; 7 nucleotides align to TRBD1. The CDR3 spans 14 residues. The ends lost 4 bases at V and 4 bases at J; junction bases unmatched: 8. Germline loops: CDR1 SGHTS, CDR2 YDEGEE. In DNA form, the CDR3 reads TGTGCCAGCAGCCACGACAGGGAGAAGTACGAGCAGTACTTC. Protein sequence: CASSHDREKYEQYF.

This clone was seen at least ten times. The genes are TRBV7-4 and TRBJ1-3; D remains unclear. The CDR3 consists of 16 residues. Germline-derived CDR1 and CDR2 are SGHVT and SQSDAQ. Trimming pared 3 bases from V and 0 bases from J, leaving 12 bases between. CDR3 in amino acids: CASSLSSSSSGNTIYF. DNA for the CDR3: TGTGCCAGCAGCTTGAGCTCCTCGAGCTCTGGAAACACCATATATTTT.

This clone was found many times. The chain recombines TRBV11-2 with TRBJ1-1; weak D call: TRBD1 (5 bases). This CDR3 spans 11 amino acids. V lost 3 bases and J 11 bases, leaving 10 bases between the germline ends. Germline CDR1 and CDR2: SGHAT and FQNNGV. The CDR3 DNA reads as TGTGCCAGCAGCTTGACAGTTGAGGCTTTCTTT. This translates into CASSLTVEAFF.

The sample holds many counts of this clone. This chain uses TRBV27 with TRBJ2-7, with D perhaps matching TRBD1 (6 bases). With 5 bases removed from V and 1 base from J, the gap between germline ends came to 15 bases. The V gene's germline CDR1 is MNHEY and CDR2 SMNVEV (reference sequence). The CDR3 is 15 amino acids. This CDR3 reads CASSRELGASYEQYF. Written as DNA, the CDR3 is TGTGCCAGCAGTCGAGAATTGGGGGCATCCTACGAGCAGTACTTC.

This clone was detected ten times or more. The DNA of the CDR3 is TGTGCCAGCAGCGGATCGGGACTCGGCACAGATACGCAGTATTTT. It translates to CASSGSGLGTDTQYF. The rearrangement links TRBV7-9 to TRBJ2-3, with D tentatively TRBD2 (6 bases). Trimming removed 5 bases at V and 1 base at J, with 13 bases between. The CDR3 consists of 15 residues. Germline CDR1 SEHNR, CDR2 FQNEAQ (reference sequence). The entire variable domain, with the rest obtained from reference TRBV7-9 and TRBJ2-3, is as follows: DTGVSQNPRHKITKRGQNVTFRCDPISEHNRLYWYRQTLGQGPEFLTYFQNEAQLEKSRLLSDRFSAERPKGSFSTLEIQRTEQGDSAMYLCASSGSGLGTDTQYFGPGTRLTVL.

This clone was found many times. The gene calls are TRBV19 and TRBJ1-5; no definite D call. With 10 bases removed from V and 0 bases from J, the gap between germline ends came to 7 bases. Germline values: CDR1 LNHDA, CDR2 SQIVND (reference sequence). This CDR3 region has 12 residues. CDR3 amino acids: CATSYSNQPQHF. DNA for the CDR3: TGTGCCACAAGCTATAGCAATCAGCCCCAGCATTTT.

In its sample, this clone was seen a few times. In the same sample, other DNA sequences code for this CDR3. V usage is TRBV9 and J usage is TRBJ2-5, with 9 bases identical to TRBD2. Germline V gives CDR1 SGDLS, CDR2 YYNGEE. Trimming at V came to 3 bases and at J to 4 bases, leaving 7 bases not matched to a gene. CDR3 size: 15 residues. Here the CDR3 DNA reads TGTGCCAGCAGCGCTCTAGCGGGGTGGCGAGAGACCCAGTACTTC. Protein: CASSALAGWRETQYF.

This clone was detected ten times or more. This sequence joins TRBV6-5 and TRBJ1-6; maybe TRBD1 (5 bases). The CDR3 spans 13 residues. Trimming shortened V by 2 bases and J by 9 bases, and 8 bases separated the two germline ends. Germline V gene lookup returns CDR1 MNHEY and CDR2 SVGAGI. The CDR3 region is CASSYQGASPLHF. The CDR3 region has the DNA TGTGCCAGCAGTTACCAAGGGGCTTCACCCCTCCACTTT.

Many counts were recorded for this clone. This chain connects TRBV9 to TRBJ1-2; D ambiguous. The ends were cut back, 3 bases at V and 3 bases at J, with 12 bases in the middle. Per germline, CDR1 SGDLS and CDR2 YYNGEE. The CDR3 contains 14 residues. This CDR3 is CASSALGGYYGYTF. The CDR3 region has the DNA TGTGCCAGCAGCGCCCTAGGAGGGTACTATGGCTACACCTTC.

This clone has only a few counts. The rearrangement uses TRBV5-6 and TRBJ1-5, with 12 positions matching TRBD1. Germline CDR1 is SGHDT and CDR2 is YYEEEE. The ends lost 4 bases at V and 7 bases at J; junction bases unmatched: 15. The CDR3 spans 18 residues. The CDR3 here is CASSLFGTGGSEDQPQHF. DNA for the CDR3: TGTGCCAGCAGCCTATTCGGGACAGGGGGCTCCGAGGACCAGCCCCAGCATTTT. The variable domain in full, completed from reference TRBV5-6 and TRBJ1-5, reads DAGVTQSPTHLIKTRGQQVTLRCSPKSGHDTVSWYQQALGQGPQFIFQYYEEEERQRGNFPDRFSGHQFPNYSSELNVNALLLGDSALYLCASSLFGTGGSEDQPQHFGDGTRLSIL.